This is a list of T cell receptor beta chains from one sample in a study of T cell responses to AZD1222 COVID-19 vaccine. TCRdb keeps only in-frame clones here, not all; method: immunoSEQ multiplex PCR. The table lists more than 120,000 clones, under 95% of them singletons. Material: peripheral blood, obtained on day 0 of AZD1222 vaccination. All receptors derive from an adult in good health. Each CDR3 is given with its conserved first and last residue. Fields, in order: V gene, clone size, J gene, D gene, CDR3 protein, CDR3 DNA. The D gene is left open where the match is weak. A clone size is listed for some rows: how often the clone was seen (once, few, many), or a class if it is expanded.

>TRBV5-6|.|TRBJ1-3|TRBD1
CASSFRGQDAGNTIYF
TGTGCCAGCAGCTTTAGGGGACAGGATGCTGGAAACACCATATATTTT
>TRBV10-3|.|TRBJ1-3|.
CAISFGTDSGNTIYF
TGTGCCATCAGCTTCGGGACGGACTCTGGAAACACCATATATTTT
>TRBV19|.|TRBJ1-1|.
CASSINWNRDTEAFF
TGTGCCAGTAGTATTAACTGGAACAGGGACACTGAAGCTTTCTTT
>TRBV6-2/TRBV6-3|.|TRBJ2-2|TRBD2
CASSPPFLAGGHTGELFF
TGTGCCAGCAGTCCCCCTTTTTTAGCGGGGGGCCACACCGGGGAGCTGTTTTTT
>TRBV10-3|.|TRBJ2-2|.
CAISESRAGELFF
TGTGCCATCAGTGAGTCTAGGGCCGGGGAGCTGTTTTTT
>TRBV7-2|.|TRBJ2-1|.
CASSFTSSYNEQFF
TGTGCCAGCAGCTTCACTAGCTCCTACAATGAGCAGTTCTTC
>TRBV6-1|.|TRBJ1-5|.
CASSEQSHQPQHF
TGTGCCAGCAGTGAACAGAGTCATCAGCCCCAGCATTTT
>TRBV5-1|.|TRBJ2-3|TRBD2
CASSYGVAGDGTDTQYF
TGCGCCAGCAGCTACGGGGTAGCGGGAGATGGCACAGATACGCAGTATTTT
>TRBV5-1|.|TRBJ2-3|TRBD1
CASSPGQGGTDTQYF
TGCGCCAGCAGCCCGGGACAGGGGGGCACAGATACGCAGTATTTT
>TRBV5-3|.|TRBJ2-6|.
CARSPLDSCSGANVLTF
TGTGCCAGAAGCCCCCTGGACAGTTGCTCTGGGGCCAACGTCCTGACTTTC
>TRBV12-3/TRBV12-4|.|TRBJ2-5|.
CASSFPRVTQYF
TGTGCCAGCAGTTTCCCTCGGGTGACCCAGTACTTC
>TRBV18|.|TRBJ1-1|.
CASSPGGNTEAFF
TGTGCCAGCTCACCAGGGGGGAACACTGAAGCTTTCTTT
>TRBV18|.|TRBJ2-3|.
CASSPLGGGTDTQYF
TGTGCCAGCTCACCTCTTGGCGGAGGCACAGATACGCAGTATTTT
>TRBV4-1|.|TRBJ2-1|.
CASSLRQEYNEQFF
TGCGCCAGCAGCCTGCGGCAGGAATACAATGAGCAGTTCTTC
>TRBV29-1|once|TRBJ1-2|TRBD1
CSVDRRQGAGGYTF
TGCAGCGTTGACCGGAGACAGGGAGCGGGCGGCTACACCTTC
>TRBV19|.|TRBJ2-1|TRBD2
CASSRLASGSTYNEQFF
TGTGCCAGTAGTAGATTGGCTAGCGGGAGCACCTACAATGAGCAGTTCTTC
>TRBV2|.|TRBJ2-1|.
CASPGVNEQFF
TGTGCCAGCCCTGGGGTGAATGAGCAGTTCTTC
>TRBV18|.|TRBJ1-3|TRBD1
CASSQDRGSGNTIYF
TGTGCCAGCTCACAGGACAGGGGCTCTGGAAACACCATATATTTT
>TRBV7-2|.|TRBJ2-5|.
CASSLIGVGSRTQYF
TGTGCCAGCAGCTTAATTGGGGTGGGGAGCAGGACCCAGTACTTC
>TRBV18|.|TRBJ1-2|TRBD1
CASSSTGGGHYGYTF
TGTGCCAGCTCATCGACAGGGGGCGGGCACTATGGCTACACCTTC
>TRBV11-3|.|TRBJ1-4|TRBD1
CAVGTGEDEKLFF
TGTGCCGTCGGGACAGGGGAGGATGAAAAACTGTTTTTT
>TRBV28|.|TRBJ1-2|.
CASSSSGQAHGYTF
.
>TRBV7-9|.|TRBJ1-5|.
CATGGGTEPQHF
TGTGCCACCGGGGGGGGTACCGAGCCCCAGCATTTT
>TRBV6-5|.|TRBJ2-3|.
CASSYSSGTDTQYF
TGTGCCAGCAGTTACTCTTCTGGAACAGATACGCAGTATTTT
>TRBV4-2|.|TRBJ2-3|TRBD2
CASSLRGLAGGPGDTQYF
TGTGCCAGCTCCCTCAGAGGACTAGCGGGAGGGCCGGGAGATACGCAGTATTTT
>TRBV13|.|TRBJ2-7|TRBD1
CASSFRGQATFEQYF
TGTGCCAGCAGCTTCAGGGGACAGGCGACATTCGAGCAGTACTTC
>TRBV19|.|TRBJ2-7|TRBD1
CASSMFGTGAYEQYF
TGTGCCAGTAGTATGTTCGGGACAGGAGCCTACGAGCAGTACTTC
>TRBV5-5|.|TRBJ1-1|.
CASSSFAGWEAFF
TGTGCCAGCAGCTCTTTTGCCGGGTGGGAAGCTTTCTTT
>TRBV28|.|TRBJ1-5|.
CASSLWNSRNQPQHF
TGTGCCAGCAGTTTATGGAACAGCCGCAATCAGCCCCAGCATTTT
>TRBV4-3|once|TRBJ1-1|.
CASSQESGRNTEAFF
TGCGCCAGCAGCCAAGAGTCCGGGAGGAACACTGAAGCTTTCTTT
>TRBV11-2|.|TRBJ1-4|.
CASSQVGGANEKLFF
TGTGCCAGCAGCCAGGTCGGTGGGGCGAATGAAAAACTGTTTTTT